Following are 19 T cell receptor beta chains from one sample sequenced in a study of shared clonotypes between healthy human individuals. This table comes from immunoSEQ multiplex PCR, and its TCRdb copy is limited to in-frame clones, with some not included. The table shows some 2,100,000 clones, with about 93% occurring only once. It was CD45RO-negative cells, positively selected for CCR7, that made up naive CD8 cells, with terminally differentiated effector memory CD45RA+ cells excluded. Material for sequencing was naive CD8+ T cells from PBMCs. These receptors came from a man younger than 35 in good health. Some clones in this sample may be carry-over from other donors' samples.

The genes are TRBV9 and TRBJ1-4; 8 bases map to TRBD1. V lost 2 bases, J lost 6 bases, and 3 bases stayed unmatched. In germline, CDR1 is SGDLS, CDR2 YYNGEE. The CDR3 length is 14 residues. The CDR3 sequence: CASSVGQGHEKLFF. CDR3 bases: TGTGCCAGCAGCGTCGGACAGGGTCATGAAAAACTGTTTTTT.

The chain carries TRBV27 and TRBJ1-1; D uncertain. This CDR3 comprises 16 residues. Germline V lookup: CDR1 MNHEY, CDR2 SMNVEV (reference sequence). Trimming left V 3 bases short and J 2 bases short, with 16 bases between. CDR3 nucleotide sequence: TGTGCCAGCAGTTTCCTGGCCAATCGCCTCAACACTGAAGCTTTCTTT. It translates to CASSFLANRLNTEAFF.

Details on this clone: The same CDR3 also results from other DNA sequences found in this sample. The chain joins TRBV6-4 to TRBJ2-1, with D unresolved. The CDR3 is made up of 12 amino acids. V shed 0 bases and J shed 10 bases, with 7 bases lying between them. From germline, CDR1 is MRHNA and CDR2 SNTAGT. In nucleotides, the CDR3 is TGTGCCAGCAGTGACTCAGGTGGGGAGCAGTTCTTC. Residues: CASSDSGGEQFF.

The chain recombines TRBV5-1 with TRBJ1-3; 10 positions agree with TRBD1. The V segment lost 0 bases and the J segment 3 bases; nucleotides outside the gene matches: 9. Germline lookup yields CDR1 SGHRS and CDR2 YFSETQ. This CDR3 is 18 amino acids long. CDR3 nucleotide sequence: TGCGCCAGCAGCTTGGGACAGGGGGCACTAAAGAGTGGAAACACCATATATTTT. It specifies CASSLGQGALKSGNTIYF.

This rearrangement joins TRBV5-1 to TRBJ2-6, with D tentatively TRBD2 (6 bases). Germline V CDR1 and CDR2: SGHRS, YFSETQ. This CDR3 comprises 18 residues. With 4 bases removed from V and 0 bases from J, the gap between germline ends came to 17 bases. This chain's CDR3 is CASSLDLRRASGANVLTF. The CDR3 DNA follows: TGCGCCAGCAGCCTGGATCTACGGAGGGCCTCTGGGGCCAACGTCCTGACTTTC. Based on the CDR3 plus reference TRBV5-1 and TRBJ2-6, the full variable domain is KAGVTQTPRYLIKTRGQQVTLSCSPISGHRSVSWYQQTPGQGLQFLFEYFSETQRNKGNFPGRFSGRQFSNSRSEMNVSTLELGDSALYLCASSLDLRRASGANVLTFGAGSRLTVL.

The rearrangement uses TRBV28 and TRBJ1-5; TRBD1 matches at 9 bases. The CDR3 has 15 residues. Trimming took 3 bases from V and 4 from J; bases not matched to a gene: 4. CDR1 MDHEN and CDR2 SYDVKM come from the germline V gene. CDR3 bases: TGTGCCAGCAGTTTCCCCGGGACAGGGAATCAGCCCCAGCATTTT. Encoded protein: CASSFPGTGNQPQHF.

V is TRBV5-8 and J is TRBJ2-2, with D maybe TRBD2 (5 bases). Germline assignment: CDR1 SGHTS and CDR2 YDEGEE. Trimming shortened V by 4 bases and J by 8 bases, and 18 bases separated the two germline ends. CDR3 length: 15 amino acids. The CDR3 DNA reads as TGTGCCAGCAGCCCTGGTCGGGGTTCGAGAGGGGAGCTGTTTTTT. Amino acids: CASSPGRGSRGELFF. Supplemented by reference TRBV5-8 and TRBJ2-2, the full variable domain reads EAGVTQSPTHLIKTRGQQATLRCSPISGHTSVYWYQQALGLGLQFLLWYDEGEERNRGNFPPRFSGRQFPNYSSELNVNALELEDSALYLCASSPGRGSRGELFFGEGSRLTVL.

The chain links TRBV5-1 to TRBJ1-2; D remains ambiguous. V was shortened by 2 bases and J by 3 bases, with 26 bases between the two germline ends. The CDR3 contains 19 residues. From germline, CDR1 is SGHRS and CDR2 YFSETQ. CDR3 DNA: TGCGCCAGCAGCTTCAACGGCGTACCGGCTCAAGGGTCGGACTATGGCTACACCTTC. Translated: CASSFNGVPAQGSDYGYTF.

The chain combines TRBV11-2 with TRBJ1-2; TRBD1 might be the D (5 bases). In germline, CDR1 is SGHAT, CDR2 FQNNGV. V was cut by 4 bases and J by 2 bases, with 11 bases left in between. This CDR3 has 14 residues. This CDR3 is CASSSRDGNYGYTF. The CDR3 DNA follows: TGTGCCAGCAGCTCCCGGGACGGCAACTATGGCTACACCTTC.

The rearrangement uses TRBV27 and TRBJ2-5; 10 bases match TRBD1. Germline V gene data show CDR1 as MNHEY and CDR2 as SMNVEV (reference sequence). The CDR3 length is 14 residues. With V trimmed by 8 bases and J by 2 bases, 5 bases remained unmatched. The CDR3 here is CASGWTGGQETQYF. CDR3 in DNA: TGTGCCAGCGGATGGACAGGGGGTCAAGAGACCCAGTACTTC.

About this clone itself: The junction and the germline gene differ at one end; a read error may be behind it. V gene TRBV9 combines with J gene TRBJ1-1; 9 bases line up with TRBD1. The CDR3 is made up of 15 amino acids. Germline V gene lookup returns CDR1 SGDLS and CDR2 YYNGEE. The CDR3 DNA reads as TGTGCCAGCAGCGTAGGCCGGGACAGGGCCCGCGGGGGAGTTTTT. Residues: CASSVGRDRARGGVF. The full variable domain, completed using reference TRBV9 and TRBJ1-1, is DSGVTQTPKHLITATGQRVTLRCSPRSGDLSVYWYQQSLDQGLQFLIQYYNGEERAKGNILERFSAQQFPDLHSELNLSSLELGDSALYFCASSVGRDRARGGVFGQGTRLTVV.

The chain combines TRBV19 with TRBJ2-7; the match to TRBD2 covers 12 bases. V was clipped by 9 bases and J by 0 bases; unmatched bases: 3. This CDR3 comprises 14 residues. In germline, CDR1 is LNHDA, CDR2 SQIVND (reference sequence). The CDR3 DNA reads TGTGCCAGCGGACTAGCGGGAAACTCCTACGAGCAGTACTTC. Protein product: CASGLAGNSYEQYF.

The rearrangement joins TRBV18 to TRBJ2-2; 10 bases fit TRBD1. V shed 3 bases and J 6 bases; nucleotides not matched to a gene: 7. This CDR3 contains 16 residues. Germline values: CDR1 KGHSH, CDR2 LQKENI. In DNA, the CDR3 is TGTGCCAGCTCACCGCCTGGGACAGGGGCCCCCGGGGAGCTGTTTTTT. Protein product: CASSPPGTGAPGELFF.

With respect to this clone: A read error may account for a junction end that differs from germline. In DNA, the CDR3 is TGTGCCAGCAGCTTGGGACAGGGGCCCCAGTTC. Its translation is CASSLGQGPQF. V is TRBV7-9 and J is TRBJ1-2; 10 bases match TRBD1. This CDR3 is built from 11 residues. Germline CDR1 SEHNR, CDR2 FQNEAQ (reference sequence). Supplemented by reference TRBV7-9 and TRBJ1-2, the full variable domain reads DTGVSQNPRHKITKRGQNVTFRCDPISEHNRLYWYRQTLGQGPEFLTYFQNEAQLEKSRLLSDRFSAERPKGSFSTLEIQRTEQGDSAMYLCASSLGQGPQFGSGTRLTVV.

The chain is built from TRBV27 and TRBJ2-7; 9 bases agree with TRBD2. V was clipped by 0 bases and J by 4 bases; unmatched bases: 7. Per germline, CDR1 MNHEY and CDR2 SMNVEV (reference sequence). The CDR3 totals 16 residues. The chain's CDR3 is CASSLSSRTSAYEQYF. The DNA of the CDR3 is TGTGCCAGCAGTTTATCATCCCGGACTAGCGCATACGAGCAGTACTTC.

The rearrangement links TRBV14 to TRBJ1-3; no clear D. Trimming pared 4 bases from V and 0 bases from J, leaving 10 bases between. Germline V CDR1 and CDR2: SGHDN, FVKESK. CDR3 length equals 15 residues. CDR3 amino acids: CASSPHPGSGNTIYF. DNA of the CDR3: TGTGCCAGCAGCCCGCACCCCGGCTCTGGAAACACCATATATTTT.

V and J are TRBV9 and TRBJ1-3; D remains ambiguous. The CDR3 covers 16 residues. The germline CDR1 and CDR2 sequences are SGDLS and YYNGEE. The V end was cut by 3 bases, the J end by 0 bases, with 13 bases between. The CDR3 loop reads CASSARTGRSGNTIYF. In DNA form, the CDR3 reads TGTGCCAGCAGCGCGCGAACCGGACGCTCTGGAAACACCATATATTTT.

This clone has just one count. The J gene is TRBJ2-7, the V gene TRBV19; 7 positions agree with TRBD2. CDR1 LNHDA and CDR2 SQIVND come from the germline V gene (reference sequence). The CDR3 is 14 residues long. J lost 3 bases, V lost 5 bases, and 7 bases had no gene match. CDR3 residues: CASSFGTNRYEQYF. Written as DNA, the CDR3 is TGTGCCAGTAGTTTTGGGACTAACCGCTACGAGCAGTACTTC.

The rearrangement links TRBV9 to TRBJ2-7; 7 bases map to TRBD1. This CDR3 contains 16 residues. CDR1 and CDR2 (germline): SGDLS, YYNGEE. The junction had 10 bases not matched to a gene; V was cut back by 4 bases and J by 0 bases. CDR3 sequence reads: CASSPRQGLSSYEQYF. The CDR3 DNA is TGTGCCAGCAGCCCCCGACAGGGTCTAAGCTCCTACGAGCAGTACTTC.